The 6 T cell receptor beta chains given below trace back to one sample, sequenced in a study of identical twins (dated by TCRdb to the mid-2010s). Library preparation was by 5' RACE. These reads were obtained on an Illumina HiSeq 2000. Clones were called with MiXCR by TCRdb after fastp trimmed the public reads at Q25, and only in-frame beta chains were retained. CDR3 protein sequences are deduplicated, and each keeps its most common genes and DNA. Across this sample there are under 250,000 distinct CDR3 sequences, with around 10% seen only once. About 5% of the sample is held by the ten biggest clonotypes. Sequenced sample: memory (CD45RO+) T cells sorted from blood. Interpreted using the paper, the cell subset or site label stands for: CD45RO+ enriched T cells. Receptors originate from a woman aged 18-29 years in good health.

A few counts support this clonotype. V is TRBV5-1 and J is TRBJ1-5; D might be TRBD1 (6 bases). This CDR3 spans 15 amino acids. The V gene's germline CDR1 is SGHRS and CDR2 YFSETQ. The ends were cut back, 4 bases at V and 8 bases at J, with 19 bases in the middle. The CDR3 region is CASSPGAGVGEPQHF. As DNA, the CDR3 is TGCGCCAGCAGCCCGGGGGCCGGGGTCGGGGAGCCCCAGCATTTT.

This clonotype appeared a few times. V gene TRBV7-3 combines with J gene TRBJ1-1; D is perhaps TRBD1 (5 bases). This CDR3 has 14 amino acids. Germline V gene sequence: CDR1 SGHTA, CDR2 FQGTGA. Trimming removed 3 bases at V and 2 bases at J, with 10 bases between. The CDR3 bases are TGTGCCAGCAGCTTGGGGGGGTTTAACACTGAAGCTTTCTTT. Its protein product is CASSLGGFNTEAFF.

This clonotype was observed a few times. This rearrangement joins TRBV7-3 to TRBJ2-1; 7 bases fit TRBD2. The CDR3 loop spans 15 amino acids. Germline lookup yields CDR1 SGHTA and CDR2 FQGTGA. The ends lost 5 bases at V and 2 bases at J; junction bases unmatched: 6. The CDR3 coding sequence is TGTGCCAGCAGCCCTCAAGCGGGGACCTACAATGAGCAGTTCTTC. It codes for CASSPQAGTYNEQFF.

This clonotype appeared a few times. J is TRBJ2-7 and V is TRBV7-2; 8 positions agree with TRBD2. The CDR3 consists of 15 residues. The germline CDR1 and CDR2 sequences are SGHTA and FQGNSA. The V segment lost 8 bases and the J segment 7 bases; nucleotides outside the gene matches: 16. As DNA, the CDR3 is TGTGCCAGCCACGTCCAGGGAGTATCGGGGGGGGAGCAGTACTTC. It codes for CASHVQGVSGGEQYF.

With regard to this clonotype: One junction end does not reproduce the germline sequence, and a read error may be involved. V usage is TRBV2 and J usage is TRBJ2-4, with a possible D match to TRBD1 (5 bases). This CDR3 region has 14 residues. Germline V gives CDR1 SNHLY, CDR2 FYNNEI. The CDR3 reads CPSNKGYLENIQYF. The CDR3 region has the DNA TGTCCCAGCAACAAGGGGTATTTGGAAAACATTCAGTACTTC.

This clonotype was recorded a few times. This chain uses TRBV5-1 with TRBJ1-2; weak D call: TRBD1 (6 bases). Germline V gene lookup returns CDR1 SGHRS and CDR2 YFSETQ. This CDR3 spans 14 amino acids. Trimming left V 0 bases short and J 8 bases short, with 14 bases between. The CDR3 sequence is CASSLGSGVEGYTF. As DNA, the CDR3 is TGCGCCAGCAGCTTGGGATCAGGGGTGGAAGGCTACACCTTC.